This T cell receptor beta chain was found in a study of T cell repertoires in cytomegalovirus infection. Concerning this clonotype: Its antigen is as yet unknown.

TCRdb itself ran the reads through MiXCR, one entry per CDR3 protein. The sample records fewer than 1,000,000 distinct CDR3 sequences, about a third being singletons. The ends were cut back, 5 bases at V and 3 bases at J, with 11 bases in the middle. The CDR3 runs 14 residues. The germline V gene encodes CDR1 SGHTA and CDR2 FQGTGA. Source: cultured CD8+ T cells from PBMCs, taken from culture after CMV antigen stimulation. This sequence joins TRBV7-3 and TRBJ2-1, with D unclear. This clonotype was obtained from a human donor in good health (CMV status not recorded). Some clones in this sample may be carry-over from other donors' samples. In DNA form, the CDR3 reads TGTGCCAGCAGCCTGAAACAAATCTACAATGAGCAGTTCTTC. This translates into CASSLKQIYNEQFF.